This note documents a single T cell receptor beta chain sequence. Its antigen target is currently unknown. It has no much larger one-base neighbor in the sample; base qualities were not kept. Donors were healthy HIV-negative adults with no recently reported acute infections or vaccinations. Every donor was a Caucasian adult residing in Nashville, Tennessee, USA. CD4+ T cells were enriched through magnetic negative selection, after which naive cells were positively selected on CD45RA and the remaining negative fraction served as the memory subset. After blood collection by leukapheresis, PBMCs were isolated using Ficoll-Histopaque density gradient centrifugation and then cryopreserved in the vapor phase of liquid nitrogen. Analytical flow cytometry was used to check the purity and quantity of each magnetically sorted T cell population. Genomic DNA was isolated from each sorted fraction and quantified by UV absorbance on a Nanodrop 2000c.

TCR CDR3 regions were amplified from genomic DNA by multiplex PCR using the deep immunoSEQ assay. Extracted genomic DNA from each cell subset was spread evenly across all wells of several immunoSEQ 96-well plates, with each plate serving as a replicate. For sorted subsets, each replicate PCR was loaded with approximately 0.2 ug genomic DNA, equivalent to 30,000 to 35,000 T cell genomes. Purified libraries were quantified with a Qubit 3.0 fluorometer, sized on a Bioanalyzer 2100, and re-quantified with the KAPA Library Quantification kit. Each immunoSEQ 96-well plate was sequenced on its own single-read 150-cycle Illumina NextSeq 550 flow cell. Per the authors' processing: Because the immunoSEQ output included only junctional sequences and no quality scores, the filtering could not be the same as the filtering used for full-length reads. To assign V/J genes and CDR3, sequences were annotated using PyIR, a Python wrapper for IgBLAST v1.9, with IMGT germline references. Reads with weak V/J assignments (E-value above 1e-6), missing CDR3, stop codons, out-of-frame junctions, or ambiguous translated residues were removed. A V3J clonotype was defined by an identical inferred V gene, J gene, and CDR3 amino acid sequence. Percentage overlap between repertoires was computed as shared unique clonotypes divided by the size of the smaller repertoire. Richness of each repertoire was evaluated using RTK rarefaction, the Chao1 estimator, and Recon v2.1 estimates of unobserved clonotypes. For all TCRbeta clonotypes obtained by the gDNA method from four donors, generation probabilities were computed with OLGA. TCRdb stores this immuneACCESS table with in-frame sequences only. Part of the clones is absent; in the studies checked, under half of the shortfall reflects unresolved V genes, and no reason is known for the rest. D and trimming were read from the DNA, whereas the V and J calls and clone size are those reported in that table. The sample has some 500,000 clones on record, 90% to 96% of them singletons. About 0.06% of the sample lies in the top ten.

For CDR1 and CDR2, the germline V gene lists SGHTS and YDEGEE. Its CDR3 holds 14 amino acids, cysteine through phenylalanine. The only DNA kept is the CDR3, 42 bases in frame from the first base. Relative to germline, V is missing 4 bases and J is missing 9 bases, with 10 bases of the junction outside any gene match. This specimen belongs to a study of shared clonotypes between healthy human individuals (dated by TCRdb to 2018 to 2020). The study in broad terms: A couple of women and a few men aged 18 to 49 years were included in the cohort. For each donor, CD4 naive and CD4 memory were each run on three plates, CD8 naive on two plates, and CD8 memory on one plate. To estimate repertoire size and how much clonotype sharing occurs between individuals, the study deeply sequenced the blood TCR repertoires of roughly 5 healthy adults. Different laboratories and diverse techniques were used to prepare libraries and sequence TCR repertoires, to increase sequencing depth and limit assay-specific biases. Per donor, leukapheresis produced somewhere between about 0.94 and 9 billion PBMCs. The paper as a whole reports these results and caveats: The small number of donors limited the genetic and exposure-history diversity represented. Roughly 5% of naive CD4, around 3.5% of naive CD8, approximately 2.2% of memory CD4, and about 0.4% of memory CD8 clonotypes were shared across several donors. Compared with non-shared clonotypes, the clonotypes found in all four sorted-subset donors had higher generation probabilities. Sampling was restricted to blood, and TCR repertoires in tissue are likely to differ from TCR repertoires in blood. Rarefaction of sorted-subset datasets indicated incomplete sequencing despite the large sequencing depth. Based on pairwise subsampling, the degree of clonotype sharing among donors was expected to be affected by sequencing depth. Larger estimated clonotype richness was generally found for naive subsets than for memory subsets.

The chain couples TRBV5-8 to TRBJ2-1, with 7 bases matching TRBD1. The TCR comes from a woman between 25 and 40 years old in good health. Material: naive CD4+ T cells sorted from blood. The sample's cell subset or site, from its label and the paper: CD45RA+ positively selected. The CDR3 sequence is CASSARRGGREQFF. The nucleotides read TGTGCCAGCAGCGCGAGGCGAGGGGGCCGTGAGCAGTTCTTC.